A single sample is the source of the 3 T cell receptor beta chains below, sequenced in a study of memory CD4+ T cells and cytomegalovirus serostatus. Clones were sequenced by immunoSEQ multiplex PCR, and TCRdb holds only the in-frame ones, with some missing. The sample has approximately 50,000 clones, over 70% seen once. Single viable CD3+CD4+CD8-CD45RO+ cells were sorted as the memory CD4+ T cells. The sequencing sample was made of memory CD4+ T cells from blood. All receptors come from an adult in good health and CMV-seropositive.

This clone was observed a few times. This rearrangement joins TRBV5-1 to TRBJ1-1, with D unresolved. With 3 bases removed from V and 0 bases from J, the gap between germline ends came to 6 bases. The germline gives CDR1 SGHRS, CDR2 YFSETQ. The CDR3 length is 13 residues. The CDR3 loop is CASSSVMNTEAFF. CDR3 sequence (DNA): TGCGCCAGCAGCTCGGTTATGAACACTGAAGCTTTCTTT.

The chain couples TRBV4-1 to TRBJ2-4; D may be TRBD1 (5 bases). Per germline, CDR1 MGHRA and CDR2 YSYEKL. This CDR3 is built from 16 residues. Trimming removed 4 bases at V and 1 base at J, with 14 bases between. DNA of the CDR3: TGCGCCAGCAGCCCCGAGGTAGCAGGGGCCAAAAACATTCAGTACTTC. Residues: CASSPEVAGAKNIQYF.

This chain joins TRBV6-1 and TRBJ1-5; no definite D call. CDR3 length equals 14 residues. CDR1 is MNHNS and CDR2 is SASEGT in the germline V gene. V was pared by 3 bases and J by 8 bases, with 14 bases between. CDR3 bases: TGTGCCAGCAGTGAGTCACAACACGTGGAGCCCCAGCATTTT. It encodes CASSESQHVEPQHF.